This T cell receptor beta chain was observed in a study of PD-1 blockade in classical Hodgkin lymphoma (dated by TCRdb to about 2020). Regarding the research as a whole: Nivolumab dosing was 3 mg/kg intravenously every 2 weeks, continuing until either disease progression or unacceptable toxicity. The study used TCR beta sequencing and CyTOF to define a peripheral blood immune signature of response to PD-1 blockade in classical Hodgkin lymphoma.

The Qiagen DNeasy kit was used to extract genomic DNA from unsorted PBMCs and from the negatively selected CD4+ and CD8+ fractions. TCR beta CDR3 regions were subjected to amplification by immunoSEQ multiplex PCR with primers that anneal to V and J segments. A synthetic immune receptor repertoire was used to minimize amplification bias, and any remaining bias was removed computationally after sequencing. The study's processing was this. Repertoire diversity was quantified as the Shannon entropy index using custom Python scripts. Unsorted, CD4+ and CD8+ repertoires were analyzed separately, except for combined analyses in which CD4+ and CD8+ sequences were merged in silico. A clone was considered expanded if an increase in frequency of at least 2-fold after treatment relative to C1D1 was found, and a pseudocount of 0.5 was applied to clones undetected at baseline. Clones with 0 or 1 copy at C1D1 were classified as singleton clones, and clones with 2 or more copies were classified as non-singleton clones. Clones expanded in unsorted samples were assigned a CD4+, CD8+ or unknown annotation through matching of protein sequences in sorted samples from the same patient. Wilcoxon tests on paired samples were used to test diversity changes from C1D1 to C4D1. Drawn from immuneACCESS, this table holds only the in-frame rearrangements with V and J called that TCRdb kept. Clones are partly lost; checked studies trace under half to an unresolved V gene and leave the rest unexplained. V and J calls and clone size are those listed in that table; D and trimming were worked out from the DNA. This sample has about 8,500 clones in its table, and approximately 84% of those were observed once. Of the sample, 9.5% to 13% falls within the top ten clones.

V and J are trimmed by 4 bases and 5 bases, and the gene matches miss 11 bases of the junction. The CDR3 spans 15 residues, from the cysteine through the phenylalanine. Only the CDR3 DNA stays, 45 bases, in frame from base 1. As encoded in the germline V gene (reference sequence), CDR1 is SGHNT while CDR2 is YYREEE. In the case of this clone: Which antigen it targets is not known. Per-nucleotide qualities are absent, and no much larger clonotype sits a single base away.

In the paper's terms, the time point label means: cycle 1 day 1 (C1D1), immediately before nivolumab initiation. Relapse after autologous stem cell transplantation had occurred in all trial patients, and cohorts A, B and C were distinguished by prior brentuximab vedotin exposure. CD4+ T cells were purified from thawed PBMCs by magnetic negative selection with a Miltenyi CD4+ T cell isolation kit. The trial cohort comprised more than 55 patients with relapsed/refractory classical Hodgkin lymphoma whose best overall responses were complete response, partial response or progressive disease. Single-agent nivolumab was administered to trial patients in the multi-cohort phase II CheckMate 205 trial. An independent review committee assessed best overall response using the 2007 International Working Group response criteria. Trial PBMCs were collected immediately before nivolumab initiation (C1D1) and during therapy at cycle 2 day 1 and cycle 4 day 1. Peripheral blood was collected in 8 mL Vacutainer Cell Preparation Tubes, from which PBMCs were isolated by centrifugation and then cryopreserved. Purified CD4+ and CD8+ fractions were prepared only for cases where an additional PBMC sample was available. Magnetically labelled cells were depleted on LS columns in a quadroMACS separator, and the flow-through was collected as the purified fraction.

What the authors observed across the whole study: Baseline TCR diversity was reported as lower in newly diagnosed patients than in healthy donors, and lower still in relapsed/refractory patients. By C4D1, a significant rise was seen in CD4+ TCR diversity but not in CD8+ TCR diversity (p=0.0027 vs p=0.16), and the rise was most apparent among complete responders (p=0.02). Lower diversity was seen in patients whose nivolumab began less than 1 year after ASCT, and these patients were left out of later analyses so that immune reconstitution would not confound the results. Only a single clinical trial cohort was studied, and what caused the repertoire differences, possibly disease activity or prior therapy, remained undefined. Among trial patients, those achieving complete response had baseline diversity similar to that of newly diagnosed patients, while diversity was significantly lower in partial responders and progressors.

The V and J genes are TRBV5-4 and TRBJ2-5; 7 bases in the middle match TRBD1. The source is a human donor with classical Hodgkin lymphoma. The specimen was CD4+ T cells from blood, collected at baseline. In nucleotides, the sequence is TGTGCCAGCAGCCTTCGGACAGGCGCAGGGGAGACCCAGTACTTC. Protein translation: CASSLRTGAGETQYF.